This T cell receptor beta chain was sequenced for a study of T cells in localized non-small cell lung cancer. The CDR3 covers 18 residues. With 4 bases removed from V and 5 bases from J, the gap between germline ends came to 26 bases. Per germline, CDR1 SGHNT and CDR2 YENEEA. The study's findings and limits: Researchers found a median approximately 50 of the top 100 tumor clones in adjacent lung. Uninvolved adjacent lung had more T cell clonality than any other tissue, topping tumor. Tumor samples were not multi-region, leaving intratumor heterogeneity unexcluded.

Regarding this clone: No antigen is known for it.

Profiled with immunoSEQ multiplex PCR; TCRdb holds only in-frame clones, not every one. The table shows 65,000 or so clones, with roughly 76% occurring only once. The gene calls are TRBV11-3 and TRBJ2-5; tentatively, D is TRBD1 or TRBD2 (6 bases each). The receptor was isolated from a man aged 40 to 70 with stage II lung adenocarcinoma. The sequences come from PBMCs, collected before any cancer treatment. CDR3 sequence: CASSSTTEGHRVRETQYF. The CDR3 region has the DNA TGTGCCAGCAGCTCAACTACGGAGGGCCACAGGGTGAGGGAGACCCAGTACTTC.